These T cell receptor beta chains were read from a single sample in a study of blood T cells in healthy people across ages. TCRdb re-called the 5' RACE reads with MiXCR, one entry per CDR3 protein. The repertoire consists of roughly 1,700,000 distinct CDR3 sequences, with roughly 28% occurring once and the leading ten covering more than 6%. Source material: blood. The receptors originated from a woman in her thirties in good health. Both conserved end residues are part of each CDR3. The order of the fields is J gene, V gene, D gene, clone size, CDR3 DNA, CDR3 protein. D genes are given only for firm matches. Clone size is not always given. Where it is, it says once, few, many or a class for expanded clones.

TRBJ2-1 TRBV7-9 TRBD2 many TGTGCCAGCAGCTTAGTTGGACTAGCGGGAGTTGAGCAGTTCTTC CASSLVGLAGVEQFF
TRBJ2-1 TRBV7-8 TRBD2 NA TGTGCCAGCAGCTTAAGGGGCGTGGCGGGAGGCTACAATGAGCAGTTCTTC CASSLRGVAGGYNEQFF
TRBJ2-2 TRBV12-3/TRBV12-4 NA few TGTGCCAGCAGTCTCACAGGAGGGTCGGGGGAGCTGTTTTTT CASSLTGGSGELFF
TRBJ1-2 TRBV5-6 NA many TGCGCCAGCAGCTTAGGCAGCTCTAACTATGGCTACACCTTC CASSLGSSNYGYTF
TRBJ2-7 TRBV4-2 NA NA TGTGCCAGCAGCCAAGATATTGTCTACGAGCAGTACTTC CASSQDIVYEQYF
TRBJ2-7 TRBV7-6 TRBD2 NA TGTGCCAGCAGCTTAATGTTACGGGGAGGGCTAGAGAGGTTCGAGCAGTACTTC CASSLMLRGGLERFEQYF
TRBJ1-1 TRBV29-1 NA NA TGCAGCACGAAAGGACAGAAGGGCACTGAAGCTTTCTTT CSTKGQKGTEAFF
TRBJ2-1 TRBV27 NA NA TGTGCCAGCAGTTTAGACTCCCACAGCGGTGCCACCTACAATGAGCAGTTCTTC CASSLDSHSGATYNEQFF
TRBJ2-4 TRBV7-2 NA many TGTGCCAGCAGCCTGTATACGGGGCGCAAAAACATTCAGTACTTC CASSLYTGRKNIQYF
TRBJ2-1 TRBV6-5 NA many TGTGCCAGCTTCCGTCGGGGGACAGCTTACAATGAGCAGTTCTTC CASFRRGTAYNEQFF
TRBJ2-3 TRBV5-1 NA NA TGCGCCAGCAGCTTGGTTAGTCGCGCAGGGCCCCCAGATACGCAGTATTTT CASSLVSRAGPPDTQYF
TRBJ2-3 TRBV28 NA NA TGTGCCAGCATAGGCCCGGCCACAGATACGCAGTATTTT CASIGPATDTQYF
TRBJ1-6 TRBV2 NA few TGTGCCAGCAGTGATCTGGGACTGGATAATTCACCCCTCCACTTT CASSDLGLDNSPLHF
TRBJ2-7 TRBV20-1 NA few TGCAGTGCCCCCGCTAGGGGTTACGAGCAGTACTTC CSAPARGYEQYF
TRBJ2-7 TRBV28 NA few TGTGCCAGCAGTTCCCCCACAGTAGGGACCTACGAGCAGTACTTC CASSSPTVGTYEQYF
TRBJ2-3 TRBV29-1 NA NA TGCAGCGGGACCCATAGCGCCCCTAGCACAGATACGCAGTATTTT CSGTHSAPSTDTQYF
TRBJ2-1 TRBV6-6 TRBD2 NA TGTGCCAGCAGTTCTCGACTAGCGGGAGTTTATGAGCAGTTCTTC CASSSRLAGVYEQFF
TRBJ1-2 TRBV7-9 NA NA TGTGCCAGCAGCTCACTGACAGAGAGCTATGGCTACACCTTC CASSSLTESYGYTF
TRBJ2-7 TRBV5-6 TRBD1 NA TGTGCCAGCATCACGACAGGGGAGGTAAGCGAGCAGTACTTC CASITTGEVSEQYF
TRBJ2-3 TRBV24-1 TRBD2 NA TGTGCCACCGCGGGAGGGCCTACAGATACGCAGTATTTT CATAGGPTDTQYF
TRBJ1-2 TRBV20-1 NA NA TGTGGGCAGTCCTCCTCCTATGGCTACACCTTC CGQSSSYGYTF
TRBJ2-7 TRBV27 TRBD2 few TGTGCCAGCAGTTTGCTAAGCGGGGGGAGCTCCTACGAGCAGTACTTC CASSLLSGGSSYEQYF
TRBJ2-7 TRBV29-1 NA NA TGCAGCGTTGTACGGGACAACTCCTACGAGCGGTACTTC CSVVRDNSYERYF
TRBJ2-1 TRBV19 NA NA TGTGCCAGTAGTTCTCCTACCAGGGGAGGGCCTATGGAGCAGTTCTTC CASSSPTRGGPMEQFF
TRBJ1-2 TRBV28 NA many TGTGCCAGCAGAACCGCCGCGGGCAGAGCTAACTATGGCTACACCTTC CASRTAAGRANYGYTF
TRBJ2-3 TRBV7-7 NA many TGTGCCAGCAGCTTAGCACCAGACCCCACAGATACGCAGTATTTT CASSLAPDPTDTQYF
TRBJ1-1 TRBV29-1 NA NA TGCAGCGTTCGGACGAACACTGAAGCTTTCTTT CSVRTNTEAFF
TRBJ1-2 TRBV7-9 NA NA TGTGCCAGCGCATCGGGAGGAACTAACTATGGCTACACCTTC CASASGGTNYGYTF
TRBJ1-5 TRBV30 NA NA TGTGCCTGGAGTGAAGTCCGCAATCAGCCCCAGCATTTT CAWSEVRNQPQHF
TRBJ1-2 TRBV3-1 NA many TGTGCCAGCAGCCAACCCCGAGAGGACACCTCTAACTATGGCTACACCTTC CASSQPREDTSNYGYTF
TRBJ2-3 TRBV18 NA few TGTGCCAGCTCCCCGGATCACGAAGATACGCAGTATTTT CASSPDHEDTQYF
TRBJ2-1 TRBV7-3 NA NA NA CASSFGPGNEQFF
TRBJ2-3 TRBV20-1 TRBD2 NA TGCAGTGCTCCTCTAGCGGAACTGGGAGATACGCAGTATTTT CSAPLAELGDTQYF
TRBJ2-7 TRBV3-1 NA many TGTGCCAGCAGCCAAGGCCTAGACGAGTTCTACGAGCAGTACTTC CASSQGLDEFYEQYF
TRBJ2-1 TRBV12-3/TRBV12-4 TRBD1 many TGTGCCAGCAGTCGACAGGGGTGGGTCAATGAGCAGTTCTTC CASSRQGWVNEQFF
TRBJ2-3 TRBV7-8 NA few TGTGCCAGCAGCGCCCGGGACTTCGGTACGCAGTATTTT CASSARDFGTQYF
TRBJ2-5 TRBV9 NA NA TGTGCCAGCAGCGTAAGTGAAAGGGGAGAGACCCAGTACTTC CASSVSERGETQYF
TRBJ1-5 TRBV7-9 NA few TGTGCCAGCAGCCCAGGCTGGGACTTTCAGCCCCAGCATTTT CASSPGWDFQPQHF
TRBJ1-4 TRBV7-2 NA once TGTGCCAGCAGCTTAGATCGGTCTGCCTATGAAAAACTGTTTTTT CASSLDRSAYEKLFF
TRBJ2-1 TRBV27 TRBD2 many TGTGCCAGCAGACTGACTAGCCCCCGGAATGAGCAGTTCTTC CASRLTSPRNEQFF